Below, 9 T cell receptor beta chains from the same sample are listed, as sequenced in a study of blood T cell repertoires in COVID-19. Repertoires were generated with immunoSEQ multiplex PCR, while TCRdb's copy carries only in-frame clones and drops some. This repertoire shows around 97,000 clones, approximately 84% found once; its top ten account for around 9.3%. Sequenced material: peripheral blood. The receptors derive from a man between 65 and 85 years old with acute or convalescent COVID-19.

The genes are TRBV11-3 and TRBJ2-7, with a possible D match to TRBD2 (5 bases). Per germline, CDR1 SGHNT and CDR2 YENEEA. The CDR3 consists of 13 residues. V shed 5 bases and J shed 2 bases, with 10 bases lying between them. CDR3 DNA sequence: TGTGCCAGCAGCCCCGGGAACCCCTACGAGCAGTACTTC. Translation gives CASSPGNPYEQYF.

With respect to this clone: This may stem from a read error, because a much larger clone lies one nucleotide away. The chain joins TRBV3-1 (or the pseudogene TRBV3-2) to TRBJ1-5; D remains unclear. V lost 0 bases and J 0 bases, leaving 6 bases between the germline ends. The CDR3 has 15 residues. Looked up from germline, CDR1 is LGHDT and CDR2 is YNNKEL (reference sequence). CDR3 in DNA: TGTGCCAGCAGCCAAGACGGGAATAGCAATCAGCCCCAGCATTTT. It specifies CASSQDGNSNQPQHF.

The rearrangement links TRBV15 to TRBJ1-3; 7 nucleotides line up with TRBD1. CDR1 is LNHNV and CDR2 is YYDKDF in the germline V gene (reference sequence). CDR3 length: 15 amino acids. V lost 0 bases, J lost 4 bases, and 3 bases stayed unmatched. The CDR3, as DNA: TGTGCCACCAGCAGAGATGGGGGACAGGGAAACACCATATATTTT. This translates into CATSRDGGQGNTIYF.

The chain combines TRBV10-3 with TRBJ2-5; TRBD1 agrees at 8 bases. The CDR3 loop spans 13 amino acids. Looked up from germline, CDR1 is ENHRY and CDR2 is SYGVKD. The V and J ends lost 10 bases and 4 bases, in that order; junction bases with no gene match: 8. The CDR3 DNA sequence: TGTGCCACCAACCTTGACAGGGGAGAGACCCAGTACTTC. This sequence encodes CATNLDRGETQYF.

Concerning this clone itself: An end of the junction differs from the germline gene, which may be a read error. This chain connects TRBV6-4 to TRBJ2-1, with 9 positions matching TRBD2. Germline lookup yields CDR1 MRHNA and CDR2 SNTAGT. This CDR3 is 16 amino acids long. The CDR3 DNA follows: TGTGCCAACAGTGACCGAACTAGCGGGCCCGGGAGTGAGCAGTTCTTC. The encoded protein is CANSDRTSGPGSEQFF.

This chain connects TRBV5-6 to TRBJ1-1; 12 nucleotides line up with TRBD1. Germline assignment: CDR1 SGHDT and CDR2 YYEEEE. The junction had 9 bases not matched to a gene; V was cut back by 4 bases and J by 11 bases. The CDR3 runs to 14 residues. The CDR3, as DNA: TGTGCCAGCAGCGATGGGACAGGGGGCTTATATGCTTTCTTT. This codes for CASSDGTGGLYAFF.

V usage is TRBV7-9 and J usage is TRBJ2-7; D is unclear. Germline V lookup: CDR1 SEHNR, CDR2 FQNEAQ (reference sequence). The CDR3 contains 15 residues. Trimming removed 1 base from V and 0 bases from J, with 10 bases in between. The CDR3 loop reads CASSLDHYTSYEQYF. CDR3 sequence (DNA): TGTGCCAGCAGCTTAGACCACTATACCTCCTACGAGCAGTACTTC.

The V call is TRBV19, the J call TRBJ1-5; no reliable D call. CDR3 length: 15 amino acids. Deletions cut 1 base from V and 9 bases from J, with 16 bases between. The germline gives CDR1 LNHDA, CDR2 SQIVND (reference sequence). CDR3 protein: CASSIVSQVVRPQHF. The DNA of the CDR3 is TGTGCCAGTAGTATAGTGTCGCAGGTCGTGAGGCCCCAGCATTTT.

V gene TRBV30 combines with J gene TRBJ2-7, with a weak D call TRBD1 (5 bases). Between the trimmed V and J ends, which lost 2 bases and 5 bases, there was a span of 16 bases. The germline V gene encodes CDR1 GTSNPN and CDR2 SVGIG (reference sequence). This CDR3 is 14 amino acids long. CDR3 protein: CAWSFQGGFDEQYF. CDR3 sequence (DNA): TGTGCCTGGAGTTTCCAGGGTGGGTTCGACGAGCAGTACTTC.